These 18 T cell receptor beta chains were sequenced from one sample in a study of T-cell reconstitution after alpha-beta-depleted transplantation in children. During its preparation, the TCRbeta library received unique molecular identifiers. One entry per CDR3 protein, called by TCRdb with MiXCR from the PCR reads. The repertoire holds under 300,000 distinct CDR3 sequences, with approximately 9.8% as singletons. Sequencing was performed on PBMCs from the stem cell graft donor, taken from the stem cell graft. All receptors come from a human donor who donated a stem cell graft to a child with SCID.

This clonotype was seen ten or more times. The chain links TRBV4-2 to TRBJ1-2; D gene ambiguous. The CDR3 contains 16 residues. V lost 0 bases and J lost 6, with 17 bases in between. Germline values: CDR1 LGHNA, CDR2 YNFKEQ. This CDR3 is CASSQEEGQAFHGYTF. CDR3 sequence (DNA): TGTGCCAGCAGCCAAGAGGAAGGGCAGGCCTTCCATGGCTACACCTTC.

This clonotype was detected ten times or more. The J gene is TRBJ1-1, the V gene TRBV5-4, with a weak D call TRBD1 (6 bases). The CDR3 loop spans 19 amino acids. Germline CDR1 reads SGHNT; CDR2 reads YYREEE (reference sequence). V was trimmed by 0 bases and J by 3 bases, leaving 24 bases between them. The CDR3 protein is CASSLDLSRGELSDTEAFF. CDR3 sequence (DNA): TGTGCCAGCAGCTTGGACCTCTCCAGGGGCGAGCTGAGTGACACTGAAGCTTTCTTT.

This clonotype was observed many times. This chain connects TRBV3-1 to TRBJ2-5; 8 bases are shared with TRBD2. Germline CDR1 reads LGHDT; CDR2 reads YNNKEL (reference sequence). V lost 4 bases and J lost 2; bases outside the gene matches: 6. CDR3 length: 15 amino acids. As DNA, the CDR3 is TGTGCCAGCAGCCTATATAGCGGGGAACAAGAGACCCAGTACTTC. Protein sequence: CASSLYSGEQETQYF.

A single count supports this clonotype. The chain has TRBV3-1 and TRBJ2-1; 11 positions match TRBD2. This CDR3 has 16 residues. V trimming: 1 base; J trimming: 5 bases; junction bases outside the gene matches: 4. Germline V gene sequence: CDR1 LGHDT, CDR2 YNNKEL (reference sequence). This CDR3 is CASSQASGGRDNEQFF. CDR3 nucleotides: TGTGCCAGCAGCCAAGCTAGCGGGGGGCGAGACAATGAGCAGTTCTTC.

In its sample, this clonotype was seen many times. The chain has TRBV12-3 or TRBV12-4 and TRBJ1-5; D gene unclear. CDR3 length: 13 amino acids. With 7 bases removed from V and 0 bases from J, the gap between germline ends came to 7 bases. The CDR3 reads CASTGYSNQPQHF. The CDR3 nucleotides are TGTGCCAGCACCGGATATAGCAATCAGCCCCAGCATTTT.

Details on this clonotype: A much more abundant neighbour one base away suggests this may be a read error. The chain carries TRBV7-2 and TRBJ1-6; no clear D. Germline CDR1 reads SGHTA; CDR2 reads FQGNSA. CDR3 size: 13 residues. The CDR3 is CASSLKGGRPLPF. As DNA, the CDR3 is TGTGCCAGCAGCTTAAAGGGTGGGAGGCCCCTCCCCTTT. Combining the CDR3 with reference TRBV7-2 and TRBJ1-6 gives the whole variable domain GAGVSQSPSNKVTEKGKDVELRCDPISGHTALYWYRQSLGQGLEFLIYFQGNSAPDKSGLPSDRFSAERTGGSVSTLTIQRTQQEDSAVYLCASSLKGGRPLPFGNGTRLTVT.

This clonotype occurred many times. The CDR3 DNA is TGCGCCAGCAGCTTGTCGGAGGGGGAAGCTTTCTTT. Amino acid sequence: CASSLSEGEAFF. The V and J genes are TRBV5-1 and TRBJ1-1, with D possibly matching TRBD1 (5 bases). V lost 1 base and J lost 8, with 9 bases in between. Germline CDR1 reads SGHRS; CDR2 reads YFSETQ. CDR3 length: 12 residues.

In nucleotides, the CDR3 is TGTGCCAGCAGCAGCGGGACAGGGGGCTCGCAGCTCTATGAGCAGTACTTC. Translation: CASSSGTGGSQLYEQYF. The chain joins TRBV3-1 to TRBJ2-7, with 12 bases lining up with TRBD1. The length of the CDR3 is 17 residues. Germline V gives CDR1 LGHDT, CDR2 YNNKEL (reference sequence). With 5 bases clipped from V and 7 bases from J, the junction kept 15 bases outside the gene matches.

This clonotype was counted at least ten times. The J gene is TRBJ1-1, the V gene TRBV3-1; possible D gene TRBD1, 5 bases. V was shortened by 1 base and J by 3 bases, with 6 bases between the two germline ends. Germline CDR1 LGHDT, CDR2 YNNKEL (reference sequence). The CDR3 loop spans 13 amino acids. CDR3 sequence reads: CASSQAGYTEAFF. In nucleotides, the CDR3 is TGTGCCAGCAGCCAAGCAGGGTACACTGAAGCTTTCTTT.

This clonotype was recorded at least ten times. This chain uses TRBV10-3 with TRBJ1-5; D is ambiguous. The CDR3 covers 12 residues. V shed 2 bases and J shed 6 bases, with 5 bases lying between them. CDR1 and CDR2 (germline): ENHRY, SYGVKD. CDR3 sequence reads: CAISEDPQPQHF. CDR3 in DNA: TGTGCCATCAGTGAGGACCCTCAGCCCCAGCATTTT.

In this sample, this clonotype turned up many times. Germline and junction disagree at one end, which may indicate a read error. The chain uses TRBV7-2 and TRBJ1-2; D uncertain. This CDR3 region has 15 residues. Germline lookup yields CDR1 SGHTA and CDR2 FQGNSA. The CDR3 bases are TGTGCCAGCAGCTTAGAATCGGGAGCTAACTATGGCTGCACCTTC. This sequence encodes CASSLESGANYGCTF.

This clonotype has at least ten counts. V usage is TRBV11-2 and J usage is TRBJ2-7; 9 bases match TRBD1. Germline V gene lookup returns CDR1 SGHAT and CDR2 FQNNGV. With V trimmed by 4 bases and J by 4 bases, 8 bases remained unmatched. This CDR3 comprises 15 residues. This CDR3 reads CASSYSGTGKYEQYF. CDR3 DNA: TGTGCCAGCAGCTATTCCGGGACAGGGAAGTACGAGCAGTACTTC.

For this clonotype: This may be a read error: a much more frequent sequence differs by one nucleotide. The chain is built from TRBV5-1 and TRBJ2-1; D may be TRBD1 or TRBD2 (6 bases each). CDR3 length: 15 amino acids. Germline CDR1 SGHRS, CDR2 YFSETQ. CDR3 nucleotide sequence: TGCGCCACCAGCCCTGAAGGAGGGGGAAGCGATGAGCAGTTCTTC. Its protein product is CATSPEGGGSDEQFF.

The CDR3 is CSAYDRIGYTF. The CDR3 DNA reads TGCAGTGCCTACGACAGGATCGGCTACACCTTC. The chain has TRBV20-1 and TRBJ1-2; D is possibly TRBD1 (6 bases). The germline V gene encodes CDR1 DFQATT and CDR2 SNEGSKA (reference sequence). The CDR3 is 11 residues long. Trimming took 6 bases from V and 8 from J, leaving 13 bases between them.

This clonotype was seen a handful of times. The V call is TRBV27, the J call TRBJ1-1; D possibly corresponds to TRBD1 (5 bases). The V and J ends lost 6 bases and 0 bases respectively, with 11 bases between them. CDR1 is MNHEY, CDR2 SMNVEV, per germline (reference sequence). The CDR3 has 14 residues. CDR3 nucleotides: TGTGCCAGCAGGTTGAGGGGCATGAACACTGAAGCTTTCTTT. Residues: CASRLRGMNTEAFF.

V is TRBV5-1 and J is TRBJ1-5; tentative D call: TRBD1 (5 bases). CDR1 SGHRS and CDR2 YFSETQ come from the germline V gene. V was pared by 0 bases and J by 7 bases, with 11 bases between. The CDR3 sequence is 14 residues long. CDR3 nucleotide sequence: TGCGCCAGCAGCTTGGATCCGGGGCAGCAGCCCCAGCATTTT. This translates into CASSLDPGQQPQHF.

This clonotype has ten or more counts. The chain recombines TRBV6-2 or TRBV6-3 with TRBJ1-6; 8 bases are a match to TRBD1. V shed 5 bases and J 5 bases; nucleotides not matched to a gene: 5. Germline CDR1 is MNHEY and CDR2 is SVGEGT. The CDR3 consists of 15 residues. The CDR3 reads CASSKPGQDNSPLHF. The CDR3 coding sequence is TGTGCCAGCAGTAAACCGGGACAGGATAATTCACCCCTCCACTTT.

This clonotype appeared many times. This sequence joins TRBV12-3 or TRBV12-4 and TRBJ1-5; D perhaps matches TRBD1 (6 bases). V was cut by 3 bases and J by 4 bases, with 13 bases left in between. This CDR3 has 15 amino acids. This CDR3 reads CASSFRQGFNQPQHF. In nucleotides, the CDR3 is TGTGCCAGCAGTTTCAGGCAGGGGTTTAATCAGCCCCAGCATTTT.